The T cell receptor (beta chain) under discussion was sequenced for a study of CD8 T cells in Susac syndrome. V shed 6 bases, J shed 8 bases, and the junction held 7 bases outside the gene matches. The CDR3 is 12 residues long. In germline, CDR1 is DFQATT, CDR2 SNEGSKA (reference sequence). Random hexamers were used to reverse transcribe an amount of about 0.5 to 1 ug RNA. TCRdb re-called the immunoSEQ multiplex PCR reads through MiXCR, storing one row per CDR3 protein. The table includes around 200,000 distinct CDR3 sequences, 85% to 95% detected once. This rearrangement joins TRBV20-1 to TRBJ2-1; TRBD1 aligns across 7 bases. This receptor was identified in a human donor in good health. The source material was CD4+ T cells from PBMCs. CDR3 region: CSAPLGGDEQFF. The CDR3 DNA reads TGCAGTGCGCCTCTAGGGGGCGATGAGCAGTTCTTC.